Given below is one T cell receptor beta chain in context. These data originate in a study of blood T cell repertoires in COVID-19. Study context: Italy, Spain and the United States were the sources of the convalescent and acute COVID-19 samples. The analysed material was cDNA or gDNA that came from T cells, B-cell-depleted T cells, or PBMCs.

Measured with immunoSEQ multiplex PCR; TCRdb has only the in-frame clones, and not every one. The sample yields 95,000 to 150,000 clones, roughly 83% seen once. The germline gives CDR1 MNHNS, CDR2 SASEGT. The CDR3 is 13 amino acids. With 3 bases removed from V and 5 bases from J, the gap between germline ends came to 8 bases. J is TRBJ1-5 and V is TRBV6-1; D is uncertain. The clonotype was recovered from a man in his forties with active or convalescent COVID-19. The specimen was peripheral blood. CDR3 nucleotides: TGTGCCAGCAGTGATCGGAGAGATCAGCCCCAGCATTTT. Translating gives CASSDRRDQPQHF.